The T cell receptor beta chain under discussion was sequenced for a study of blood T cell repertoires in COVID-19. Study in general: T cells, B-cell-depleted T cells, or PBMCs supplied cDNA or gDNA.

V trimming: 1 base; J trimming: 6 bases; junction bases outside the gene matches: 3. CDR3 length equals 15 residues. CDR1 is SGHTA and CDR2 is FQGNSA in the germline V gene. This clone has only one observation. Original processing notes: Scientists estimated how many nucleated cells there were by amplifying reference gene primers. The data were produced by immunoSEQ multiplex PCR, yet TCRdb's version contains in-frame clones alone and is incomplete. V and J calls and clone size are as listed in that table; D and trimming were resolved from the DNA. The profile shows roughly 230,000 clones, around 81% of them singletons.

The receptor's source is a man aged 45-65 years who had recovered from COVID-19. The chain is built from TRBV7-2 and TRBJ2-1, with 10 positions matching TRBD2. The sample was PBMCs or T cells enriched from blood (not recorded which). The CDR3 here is CASSLGLAGVNEQFF. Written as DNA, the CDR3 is TGTGCCAGCAGCTTAGGGCTAGCGGGAGTCAATGAGCAGTTCTTC.